This T cell receptor (beta chain) derives from a study of persistence of HIV-infected CD4 T cells. As to this clone: What it recognizes is unknown.

Sequencing used immunoSEQ version 4 in survey mode. Genomic DNA was diluted to 9 to 10 ng/uL, up to 1 ug per sample. Only in-frame clones appear in the TCRdb table, and some are missing; sequencing was by immunoSEQ multiplex PCR. The sample lists about 17,000 clones; around three fifths were seen once. The stimulus was lysate of CMV-infected fibroblasts, 8.5 to 10 ug/mL. Sorting of responding CD4+ T cells relied on upregulated CD40 ligand together with CD69. Sequences were derived from CD4+ T cells sorted from PBMCs after approximately 20-hour stimulation, sampled from a patient who received antiretroviral therapy. The clonotype comes from an adult woman with HIV who was CMV-seropositive.

Here the CDR3 DNA reads TGTGCCAGCAAGGCAGGGGGCTCAGAGACCCAGTACTTC. Protein sequence: CASKAGGSETQYF. The chain has TRBV6-5 and TRBJ2-5; 8 positions match TRBD1. V lost 7 bases to trimming and J lost 4 bases; unmatched junction nucleotides: 5. The CDR3 has 13 residues. Germline V gives CDR1 MNHEY, CDR2 SVGAGI.